This TCR beta chain was recovered during a study of blood T cell repertoires in COVID-19. Study information: From the United States, Italy and Spain came samples of acute and convalescent COVID-19. Sources were T cells, B-cell-depleted T cells, or PBMCs; the material itself was cDNA or gDNA.

In the original workflow: Counts of nucleated cells, estimated from reference gene primer amplification, were obtained. The table came from immunoSEQ multiplex PCR; TCRdb's copy has only in-frame clones and leaves some out. V and J calls and clone size are copied from that table; D and trimming were computed from the DNA. In the table there are about 180,000 clones, roughly 87% of which are singletons. V gave up 4 bases and J gave up 9 bases, with 20 bases separating them. Germline V CDR1 and CDR2: SGHRS, YFSETQ. There are 16 residues in the CDR3. Recruited during active infection, patients (from Seattle) were subsequently followed longitudinally.

What was sequenced was peripheral blood. This sequence originates from a woman in her seventies with COVID-19, enrolled during active disease. V is TRBV5-1 and J is TRBJ1-6, with no clear D. The CDR3 is CASSPSPQPEGSPLHF. CDR3 coding DNA: TGCGCCAGCAGCCCTAGCCCCCAACCCGAGGGTTCACCCCTCCACTTT.